Following are 12 T cell receptor beta chains from one sample sequenced in a study of technical replicates of blood from several donors. Sequencing used immunoSEQ multiplex PCR; TCRdb keeps in-frame clones, though not all of them. The sample lists just over 95,000 clones; almost 96% were seen once. Specimen: T cells isolated from PBMCs. These TCRs come from a human donor in good health.

The rearrangement links TRBV18 to TRBJ2-1, with D perhaps TRBD2 (6 bases). CDR1 and CDR2 from the germline V gene are KGHSH and LQKENI. V was trimmed by 5 bases and J by 1 base, leaving 9 bases between them. The CDR3 runs to 14 residues. CDR3 sequence: CASSISGSYNEQFF. CDR3 nucleotides: TGTGCCAGCTCAATTAGCGGTTCCTACAATGAGCAGTTCTTC.

The rearrangement uses TRBV18 and TRBJ2-1; possible D gene TRBD1, 5 bases. The germline gives CDR1 KGHSH, CDR2 LQKENI. The germline V and J ends were trimmed by 3 bases and 7 bases, with 13 bases remaining between them. The CDR3 totals 14 residues. The CDR3 DNA reads TGTGCCAGCTCACCTTCGACAGTTAGTAATGAGCAGTTCTTC. Translating gives CASSPSTVSNEQFF.

This clone was detected once. V usage is TRBV7-9 and J usage is TRBJ2-3; D might be TRBD2 (6 bases). Germline values: CDR1 SEHNR, CDR2 FQNEAQ (reference sequence). CDR3 length: 17 residues. The V end lost 5 bases, the J end lost 4 bases, and 22 bases lay between the germline ends. The CDR3 here is CASSPGLIGEYADTQYF. For the CDR3, the DNA is TGTGCCAGCAGCCCAGGACTAATAGGGGAGTATGCAGATACGCAGTATTTT.

V usage is TRBV9 and J usage is TRBJ1-1; D remains unclear. The germline CDR1 and CDR2 sequences are SGDLS and YYNGEE. This CDR3 is built from 14 residues. V lost 0 bases and J lost 5, with 11 bases in between. The CDR3 loop is CASSVAPSETEAFF. The DNA for the CDR3 is TGTGCCAGCAGCGTAGCCCCGTCCGAGACTGAAGCTTTCTTT.

CDR3 loop: CASSLVGRDSYEQYF. CDR3 DNA: TGTGCCAGCAGCTTAGTTGGCAGGGACTCCTACGAGCAGTACTTC. The chain carries TRBV11-2 and TRBJ2-7; tentatively, D is TRBD1 (5 bases). Germline CDR1 reads SGHAT; CDR2 reads FQNNGV. The CDR3 is made up of 15 amino acids. The V end was cut by 1 base, the J end by 0 bases, with 10 bases between.

The chain employs TRBV2 and TRBJ1-2; 7 positions match TRBD1. This CDR3 comprises 15 residues. J gave up 1 base and V 7 bases, and 9 bases lay outside the gene matches. Germline V gives CDR1 SNHLY, CDR2 FYNNEI. The CDR3, as DNA: TGTGCCAGCAATACTCCCGGGACAGATAACTATGGCTACACCTTC. Translating gives CASNTPGTDNYGYTF.

This sequence joins TRBV5-4 and TRBJ2-7, with 12 positions matching TRBD2. CDR1 is SGHNT, CDR2 YYREEE, per germline (reference sequence). V lost 0 bases to trimming and J lost 0 bases; unmatched junction nucleotides: 13. The CDR3 has 20 residues. The CDR3 loop reads CASSLGDSASGRGSSYEQYF. The CDR3 DNA is TGTGCCAGCAGCTTGGGGGACTCGGCTAGCGGGAGGGGGAGCTCCTACGAGCAGTACTTC.

The chain carries TRBV5-1 and TRBJ1-1; TRBD1 might be the D (6 bases). CDR1 is SGHRS and CDR2 is YFSETQ in the germline V gene. The CDR3 consists of 13 residues. V lost 1 base and J lost 4, with 8 bases in between. The CDR3 bases are TGCGCCAGCAGCTTGAACAGGGTCACTGAAGCTTTCTTT. Translated, it gives CASSLNRVTEAFF.

The chain joins TRBV5-1 to TRBJ2-2, with 13 nucleotides matching TRBD2. The CDR3 is made up of 16 amino acids. Germline CDR1 and CDR2: SGHRS and YFSETQ. V was pared by 0 bases and J by 6 bases, with 2 bases of the junction left unmatched. The CDR3 sequence: CASSLAGLAGAGELFF. The CDR3 DNA reads as TGCGCCAGCAGCTTGGCCGGACTAGCGGGGGCCGGGGAGCTGTTTTTT.

The rearrangement joins TRBV30 to TRBJ2-7; 11 bases fit TRBD1. Germline CDR1 is GTSNPN and CDR2 is SVGIG (reference sequence). The CDR3 consists of 15 residues. With 0 bases clipped from V and 1 base from J, the junction kept 2 bases outside the gene matches. The CDR3 is CAWSVGQGASYEQYF. CDR3 sequence (DNA): TGTGCCTGGAGTGTTGGACAGGGGGCATCCTACGAGCAGTACTTC.

This CDR3 is CASSQEGVAGVTYEQYF. CDR3 nucleotide sequence: TGCGCCAGCAGCCAAGAGGGGGTAGCGGGAGTAACCTACGAGCAGTACTTC. The chain combines TRBV4-1 with TRBJ2-7; 9 bases map to TRBD2. V was clipped by 0 bases and J by 2 bases; unmatched bases: 8. Germline V gene sequence: CDR1 MGHRA, CDR2 YSYEKL. This CDR3 contains 17 residues.

The V call is TRBV7-8, the J call TRBJ2-5; 11 bases fit TRBD2. The V segment lost 5 bases and the J segment 1 base; nucleotides outside the gene matches: 18. The V gene's germline CDR1 is SGHVS and CDR2 FQNEAQ. This CDR3 is built from 20 residues. CDR3 residues: CASSLSLSLAGGHLQETQYF. DNA for the CDR3: TGTGCCAGCAGCCTATCCTTGAGTCTAGCGGGAGGCCATCTCCAAGAGACCCAGTACTTC.